Below, 4 T cell receptor beta chains from the same sample are listed, as sequenced in a study of T cells in Graves' hyperthyroidism and ophthalmopathy (dated by TCRdb to between 2018 and 2021). Libraries were prepared through multiplex PCR. TCRdb records Illumina HiSeq 2000 as the sequencer. The TCR beta CDR3 regions were amplified from the RNA transcripts. The first round of RT-PCR for the TCR CDR3 was performed with the HTBI primer set and the Qiagen OneStep RT-PCR kit. TCRdb applied fastp at Q25 and MiXCR to the public reads, then kept only in-frame beta chains. Rows merge per CDR3 protein into single entries with the most common DNA and genes. This sample is represented by more than 450,000 distinct CDR3 sequences; 14% of them were singletons. Of the sample, roughly 13% falls within the top ten clones. Sequenced sample: blood. The receptors shown here come from a woman aged 40 to 49 with Graves' hyperthyroidism.

The J gene is TRBJ2-5, the V gene TRBV12-3 or TRBV12-4; D is undetermined. Trimming cost V 1 base and J 10 bases, with 13 bases left between them. This CDR3 is built from 13 residues. CDR3 nucleotides: TGTGCCAGCAGTTTAGGTGGTCCGACCGACCAGTACTTC. Its translation is CASSLGGPTDQYF.

This clonotype appeared many times. V is TRBV7-2 and J is TRBJ2-7; 8 nucleotides align to TRBD2. The junction had 14 bases not matched to a gene; V was cut back by 4 bases and J by 9 bases. CDR3 size: 15 residues. CDR1 and CDR2 from the germline V gene are SGHTA and FQGNSA. The CDR3 bases are TGTGCCAGCAGCTCCTCCGGGACTAGGGGGTCGTTGCAGTACTTC. This encodes CASSSSGTRGSLQYF.

This clonotype has at least ten counts. The chain joins TRBV5-8 to TRBJ1-1; D is ambiguous. Trimming shortened V by 4 bases and J by 4 bases, and 20 bases separated the two germline ends. The germline gives CDR1 SGHTS, CDR2 YDEGEE. CDR3 length: 16 residues. CDR3 sequence reads: CASSLVDRTGSTEAFF. CDR3 nucleotides: TGTGCCAGCAGCCTCGTGGACCGGACGGGGAGCACTGAAGCTTTCTTT.

This clonotype was counted ten times or more. V and J are TRBV5-1 and TRBJ2-7; 7 nucleotides align to TRBD1. The CDR3 is 14 amino acids. Germline-derived CDR1 and CDR2 are SGHRS and YFSETQ. V lost 3 bases to trimming and J lost 2 bases; unmatched junction nucleotides: 5. Written as DNA, the CDR3 is TGCGCCAGCAGCTCGGGACAGTCACCCTACGAGCAGTACTTC. Translated: CASSSGQSPYEQYF.